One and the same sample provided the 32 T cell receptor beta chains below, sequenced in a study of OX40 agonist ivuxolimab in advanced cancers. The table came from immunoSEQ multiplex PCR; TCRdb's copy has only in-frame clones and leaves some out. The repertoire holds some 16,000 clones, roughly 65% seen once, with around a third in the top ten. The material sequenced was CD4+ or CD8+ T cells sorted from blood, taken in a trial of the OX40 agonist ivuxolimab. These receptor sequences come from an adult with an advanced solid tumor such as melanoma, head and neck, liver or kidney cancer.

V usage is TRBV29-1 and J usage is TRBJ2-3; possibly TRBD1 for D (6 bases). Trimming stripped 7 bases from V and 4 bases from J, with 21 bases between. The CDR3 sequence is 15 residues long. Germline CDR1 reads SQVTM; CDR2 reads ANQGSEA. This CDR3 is CSAPGQIPAADTQYF. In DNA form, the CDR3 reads TGCAGCGCCCCTGGACAGATTCCCGCGGCAGATACGCAGTATTTT.

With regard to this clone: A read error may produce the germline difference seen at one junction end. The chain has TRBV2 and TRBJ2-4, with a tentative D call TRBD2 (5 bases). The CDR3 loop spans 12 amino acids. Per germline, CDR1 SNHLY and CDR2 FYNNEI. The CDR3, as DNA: TGTGCCAGCAGGGCGAGTAGCGACCACTATTGGTTC. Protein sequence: CASRASSDHYWF.

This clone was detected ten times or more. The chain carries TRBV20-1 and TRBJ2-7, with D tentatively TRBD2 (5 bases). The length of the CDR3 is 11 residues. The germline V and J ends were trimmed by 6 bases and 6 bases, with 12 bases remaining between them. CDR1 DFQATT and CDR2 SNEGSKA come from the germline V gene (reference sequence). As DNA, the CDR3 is TGCAGTGCCACGGAGGCGGCCGAGCAGTACTTC. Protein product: CSATEAAEQYF.

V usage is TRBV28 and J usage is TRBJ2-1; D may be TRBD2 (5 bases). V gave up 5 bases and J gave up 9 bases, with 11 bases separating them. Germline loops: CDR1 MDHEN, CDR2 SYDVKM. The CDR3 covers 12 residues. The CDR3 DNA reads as TGTGCCAGCAGTCTAGACTACGCTGAGCAGTTCTTC. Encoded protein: CASSLDYAEQFF.

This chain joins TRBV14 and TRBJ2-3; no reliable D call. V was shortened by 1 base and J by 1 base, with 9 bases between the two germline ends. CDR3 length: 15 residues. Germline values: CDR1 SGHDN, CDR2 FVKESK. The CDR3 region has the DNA TGTGCCAGCAGCCAAGGGGTCGTCCGCACAGATACGCAGTATTTT. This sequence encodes CASSQGVVRTDTQYF.

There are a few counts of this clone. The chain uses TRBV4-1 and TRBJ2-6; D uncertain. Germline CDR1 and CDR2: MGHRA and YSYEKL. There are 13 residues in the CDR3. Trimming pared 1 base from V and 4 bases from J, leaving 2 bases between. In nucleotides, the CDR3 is TGCGCCAGCAGCCAAGGAGGGGCCAACGTCCTGACTTTC. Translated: CASSQGGANVLTF.

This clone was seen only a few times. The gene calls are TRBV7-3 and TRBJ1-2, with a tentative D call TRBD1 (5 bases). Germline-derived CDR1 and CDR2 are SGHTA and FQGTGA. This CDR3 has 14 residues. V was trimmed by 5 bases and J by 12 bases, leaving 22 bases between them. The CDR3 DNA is TGTGCCAGCAGCCCTGACGGGACGCTCGACCCGGACACCTTC. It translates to CASSPDGTLDPDTF.

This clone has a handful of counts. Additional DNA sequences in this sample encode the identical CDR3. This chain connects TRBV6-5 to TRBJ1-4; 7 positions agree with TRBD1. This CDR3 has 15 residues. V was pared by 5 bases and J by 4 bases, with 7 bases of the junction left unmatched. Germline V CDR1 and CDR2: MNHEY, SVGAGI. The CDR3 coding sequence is TGTGCCAGCAGTATAAGACAGGGTGGTAATGAAAAACTGTTTTTT. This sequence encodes CASSIRQGGNEKLFF.

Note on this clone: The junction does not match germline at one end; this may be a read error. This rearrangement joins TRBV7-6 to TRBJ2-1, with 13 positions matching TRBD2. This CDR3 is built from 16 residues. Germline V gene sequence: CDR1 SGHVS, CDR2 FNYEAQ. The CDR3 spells CASSPGLAGVDDEQFF. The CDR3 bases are TGTGCTAGCAGCCCCGGACTAGCGGGAGTTGACGATGAGCAGTTCTTC.

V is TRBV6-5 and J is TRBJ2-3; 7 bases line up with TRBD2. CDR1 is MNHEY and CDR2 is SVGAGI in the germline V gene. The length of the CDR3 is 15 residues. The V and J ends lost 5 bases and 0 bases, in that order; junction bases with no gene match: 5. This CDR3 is CASSQLATSTDTQYF. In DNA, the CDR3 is TGTGCCAGCAGTCAACTAGCGACTAGCACAGATACGCAGTATTTT.

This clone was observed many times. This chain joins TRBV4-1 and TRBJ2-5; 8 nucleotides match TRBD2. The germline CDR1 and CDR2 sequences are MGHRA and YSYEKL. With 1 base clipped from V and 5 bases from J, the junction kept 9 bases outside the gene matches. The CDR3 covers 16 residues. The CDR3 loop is CASSQAGAGAGETQYF. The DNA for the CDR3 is TGCGCCAGCAGCCAAGCTGGAGCGGGGGCGGGTGAGACCCAGTACTTC.

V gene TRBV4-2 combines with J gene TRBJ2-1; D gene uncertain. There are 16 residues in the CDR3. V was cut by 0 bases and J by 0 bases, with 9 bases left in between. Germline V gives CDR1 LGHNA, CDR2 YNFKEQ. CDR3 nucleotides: TGTGCCAGCAGCCAAGACCTTACAAGCTCCTACAATGAGCAGTTCTTC. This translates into CASSQDLTSSYNEQFF.

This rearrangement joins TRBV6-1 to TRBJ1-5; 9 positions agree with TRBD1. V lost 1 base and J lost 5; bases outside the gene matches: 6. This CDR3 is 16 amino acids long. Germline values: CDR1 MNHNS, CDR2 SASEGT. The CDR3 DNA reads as TGTGCCAGCAGTGAAGTGGGACAGGGATTGGATCAGCCCCAGCATTTT. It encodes CASSEVGQGLDQPQHF.

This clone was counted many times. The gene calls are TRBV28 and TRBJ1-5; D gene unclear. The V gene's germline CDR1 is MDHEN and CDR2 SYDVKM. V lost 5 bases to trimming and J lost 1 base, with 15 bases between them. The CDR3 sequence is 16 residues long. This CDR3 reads CASSTDPRRSNQPQHF. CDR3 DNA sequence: TGTGCCAGCAGTACCGACCCGAGGAGAAGCAATCAGCCCCAGCATTTT.

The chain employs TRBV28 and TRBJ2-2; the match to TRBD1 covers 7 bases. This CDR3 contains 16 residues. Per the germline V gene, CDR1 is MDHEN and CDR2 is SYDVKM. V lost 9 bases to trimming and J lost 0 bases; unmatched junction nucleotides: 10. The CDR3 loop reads CASTSATGSNTGELFF. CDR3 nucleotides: TGTGCCAGTACCTCTGCGACAGGGTCGAACACCGGGGAGCTGTTTTTT.

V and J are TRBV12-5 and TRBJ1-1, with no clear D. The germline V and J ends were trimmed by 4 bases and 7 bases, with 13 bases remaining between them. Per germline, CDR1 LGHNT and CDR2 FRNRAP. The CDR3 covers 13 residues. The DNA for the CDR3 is TGTGCTAGTGGTTCCTGGACTGGGAATGAAGCTTTCTTT. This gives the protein CASGSWTGNEAFF.

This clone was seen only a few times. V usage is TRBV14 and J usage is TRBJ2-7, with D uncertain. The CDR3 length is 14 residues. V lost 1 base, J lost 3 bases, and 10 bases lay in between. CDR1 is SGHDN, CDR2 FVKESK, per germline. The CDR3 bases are TGTGCCAGCAGCCAAGGTCGGATCTTCTACGAGCAGTACTTC. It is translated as CASSQGRIFYEQYF.

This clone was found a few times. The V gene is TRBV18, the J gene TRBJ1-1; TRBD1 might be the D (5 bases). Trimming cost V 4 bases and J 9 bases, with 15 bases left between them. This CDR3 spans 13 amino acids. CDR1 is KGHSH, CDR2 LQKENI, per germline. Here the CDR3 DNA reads TGTGCCAGCTCACGGGACTCTCCTGGGCAAGCTTTCTTT. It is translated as CASSRDSPGQAFF.

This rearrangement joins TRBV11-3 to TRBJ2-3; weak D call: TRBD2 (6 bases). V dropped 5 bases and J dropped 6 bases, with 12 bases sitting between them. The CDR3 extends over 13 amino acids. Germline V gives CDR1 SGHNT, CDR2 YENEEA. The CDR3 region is CASSRLVSDTQYF. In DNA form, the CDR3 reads TGTGCCAGCAGCCGACTAGTTTCCGATACGCAGTATTTT.

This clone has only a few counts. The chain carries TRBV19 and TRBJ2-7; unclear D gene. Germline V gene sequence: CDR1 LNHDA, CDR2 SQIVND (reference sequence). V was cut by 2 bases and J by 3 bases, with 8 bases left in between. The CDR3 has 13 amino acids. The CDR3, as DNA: TGTGCCAGTAGTATATCCGATTACTACGAGCAGTACTTC. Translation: CASSISDYYEQYF. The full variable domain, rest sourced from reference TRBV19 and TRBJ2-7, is DGGITQSPKYLFRKEGQNVTLSCEQNLNHDAMYWYRQDPGQGLRLIYYSQIVNDFQKGDIAEGYSVSREKKESFPLTVTSAQKNPTAFYLCASSISDYYEQYFGPGTRLTVT.

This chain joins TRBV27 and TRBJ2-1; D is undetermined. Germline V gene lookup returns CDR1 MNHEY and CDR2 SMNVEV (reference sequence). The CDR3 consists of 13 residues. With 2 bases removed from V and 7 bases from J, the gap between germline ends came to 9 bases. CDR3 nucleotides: TGTGCCAGCAGTTTAAATTACGGGAATGAGCAGTTCTTC. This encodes CASSLNYGNEQFF.

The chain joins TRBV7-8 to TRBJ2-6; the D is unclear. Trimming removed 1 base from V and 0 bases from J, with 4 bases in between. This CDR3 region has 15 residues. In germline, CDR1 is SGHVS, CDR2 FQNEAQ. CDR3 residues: CASSLGHSGANVLTF. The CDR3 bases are TGTGCCAGCAGCTTAGGCCACTCTGGGGCCAACGTCCTGACTTTC.

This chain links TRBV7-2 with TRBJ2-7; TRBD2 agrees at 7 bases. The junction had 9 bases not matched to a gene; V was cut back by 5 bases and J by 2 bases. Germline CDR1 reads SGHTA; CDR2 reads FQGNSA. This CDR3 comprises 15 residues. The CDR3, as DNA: TGTGCCAGCAGCGAAGCGGGACTTGGGCCCTACGAGCAGTACTTC. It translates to CASSEAGLGPYEQYF.

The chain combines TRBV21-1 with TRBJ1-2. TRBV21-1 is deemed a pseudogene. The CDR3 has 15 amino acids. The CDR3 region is CASSKERGPGDGYTF. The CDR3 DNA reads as TGTGCCAGCAGCAAAGAAAGAGGGCCTGGGGACGGCTACACCTTC.

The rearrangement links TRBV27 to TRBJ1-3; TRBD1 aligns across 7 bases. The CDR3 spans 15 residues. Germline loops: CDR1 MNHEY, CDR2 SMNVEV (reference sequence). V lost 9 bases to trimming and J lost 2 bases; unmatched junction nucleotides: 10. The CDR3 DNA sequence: TGTGCCAGGGGGGGTGACAGGGAGCCTGGAAACACCATATATTTT. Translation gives CARGGDREPGNTIYF.

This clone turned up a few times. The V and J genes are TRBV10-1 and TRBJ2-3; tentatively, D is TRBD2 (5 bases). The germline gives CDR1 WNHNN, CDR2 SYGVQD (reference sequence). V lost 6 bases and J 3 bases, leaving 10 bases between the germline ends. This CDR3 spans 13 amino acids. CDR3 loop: CASSESGTDTQYF. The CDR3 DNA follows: TGCGCCAGCAGCGAAAGCGGAACAGATACGCAGTATTTT.

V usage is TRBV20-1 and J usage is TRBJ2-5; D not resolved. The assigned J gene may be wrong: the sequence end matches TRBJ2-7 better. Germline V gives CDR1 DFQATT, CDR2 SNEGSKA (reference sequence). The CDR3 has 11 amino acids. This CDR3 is CSASVGYEQYF. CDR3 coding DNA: TGCAGTGCTAGTGTAGGCTACGAGCAGTACTTC.

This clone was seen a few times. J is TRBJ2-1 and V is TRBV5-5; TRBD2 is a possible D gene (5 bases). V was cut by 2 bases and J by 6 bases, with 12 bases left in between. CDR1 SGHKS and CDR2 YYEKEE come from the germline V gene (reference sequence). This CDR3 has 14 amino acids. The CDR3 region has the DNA TGTGCCAGCAGCTTTGTTGGCGGGCCCAATGAGCAGTTCTTC. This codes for CASSFVGGPNEQFF.

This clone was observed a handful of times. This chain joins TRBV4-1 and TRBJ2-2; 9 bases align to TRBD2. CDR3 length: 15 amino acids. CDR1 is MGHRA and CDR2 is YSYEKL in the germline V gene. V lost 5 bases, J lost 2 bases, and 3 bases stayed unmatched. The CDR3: CASSYSGSNTGELFF. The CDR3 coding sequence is TGCGCCAGCAGCTATAGCGGGAGTAACACCGGGGAGCTGTTTTTT.

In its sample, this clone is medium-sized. Written as DNA, the CDR3 is TGTGCCAGCAGCTTATGGGGCGGGACAGTGATGAACACTGAAGCTTTCTTT. Translating gives CASSLWGGTVMNTEAFF. This sequence joins TRBV11-2 and TRBJ1-1; 7 nucleotides line up with TRBD1. The CDR3 sequence is 17 residues long. Germline CDR1 and CDR2: SGHAT and FQNNGV. V gave up 2 bases and J gave up 0 bases; unmatched junction bases: 9.

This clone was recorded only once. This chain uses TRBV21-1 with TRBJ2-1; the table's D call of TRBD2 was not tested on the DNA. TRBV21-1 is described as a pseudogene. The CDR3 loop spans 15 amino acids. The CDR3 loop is CASSTYGLAGVEQFF. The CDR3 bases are TGTGCCAGCAGCACTTACGGACTAGCGGGAGTTGAGCAGTTCTTC.

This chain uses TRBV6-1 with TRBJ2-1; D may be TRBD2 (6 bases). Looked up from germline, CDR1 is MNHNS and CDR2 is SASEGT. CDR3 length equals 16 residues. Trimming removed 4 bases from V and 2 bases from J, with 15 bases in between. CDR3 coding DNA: TGTGCCAGCAGTGCCAGACTAGGTGGCCCCTACAATGAGCAGTTCTTC. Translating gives CASSARLGGPYNEQFF.